This record covers a single T cell receptor (beta chain). Each sorted subset replicate got 200 ng genomic DNA, roughly 30,000 genomes. Measured with immunoSEQ multiplex PCR; TCRdb has only the in-frame clones, and not every one. The data contain millions of clones, about 92% of them singletons. V was clipped by 0 bases and J by 0 bases, with 13 bases between them. Per the germline V gene, CDR1 is SGHRS and CDR2 is YFSETQ. This CDR3 has 16 amino acids. These data originate in a study of shared clonotypes between healthy human individuals. Turning to the study itself: Every donor yielded three CD4 naive, three CD4 memory, two CD8 naive and one CD8 memory plate.

CD4+ cells were split into CD45RA+ naive and CD45RA-negative memory subsets. Input material: naive CD4+ T cells sorted from blood. Regarding subset: CD45RA+ positively selected. This sequence joins TRBV5-1 and TRBJ2-7; unclear D gene. This receptor was obtained from a man aged 18 to 29 in good health. CDR3 nucleotides: TGCGCCAGCAGCTTGGCGGACGGTTGGAGCTCCTACGAGCAGTACTTC. It is translated as CASSLADGWSSYEQYF.